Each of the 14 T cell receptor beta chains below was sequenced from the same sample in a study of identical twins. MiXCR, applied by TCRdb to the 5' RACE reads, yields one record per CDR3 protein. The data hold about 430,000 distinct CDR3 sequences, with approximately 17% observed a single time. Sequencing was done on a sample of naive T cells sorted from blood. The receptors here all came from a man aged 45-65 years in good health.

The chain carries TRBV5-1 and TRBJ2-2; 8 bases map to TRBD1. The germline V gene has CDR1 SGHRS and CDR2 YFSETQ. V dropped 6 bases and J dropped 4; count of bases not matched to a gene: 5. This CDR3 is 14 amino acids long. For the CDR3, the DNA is TGCGCCAGCAAGGAACAGGGGGTCACCGGGGAGCTGTTTTTT. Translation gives CASKEQGVTGELFF.

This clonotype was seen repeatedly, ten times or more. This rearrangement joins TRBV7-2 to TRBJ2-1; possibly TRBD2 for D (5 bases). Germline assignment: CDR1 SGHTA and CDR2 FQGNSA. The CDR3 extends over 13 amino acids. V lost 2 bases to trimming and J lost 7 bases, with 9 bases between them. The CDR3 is CASSLTTRNEQFF. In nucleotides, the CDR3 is TGTGCCAGCAGCTTAACCACTAGGAATGAGCAGTTCTTC.

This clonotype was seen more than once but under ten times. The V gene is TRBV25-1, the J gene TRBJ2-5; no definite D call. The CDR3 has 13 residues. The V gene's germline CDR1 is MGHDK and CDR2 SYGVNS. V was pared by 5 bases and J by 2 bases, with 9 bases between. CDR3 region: CASSIWEQETQYF. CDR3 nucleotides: TGTGCCAGCAGTATCTGGGAACAAGAGACCCAGTACTTC.

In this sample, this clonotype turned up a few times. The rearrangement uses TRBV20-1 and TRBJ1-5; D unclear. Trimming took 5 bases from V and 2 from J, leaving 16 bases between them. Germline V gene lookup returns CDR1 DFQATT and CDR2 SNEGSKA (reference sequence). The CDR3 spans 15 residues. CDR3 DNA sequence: TGCAGTGCTCCCAGCAGATATAGTGGCAATCAGCCCCAGCATTTT. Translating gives CSAPSRYSGNQPQHF.

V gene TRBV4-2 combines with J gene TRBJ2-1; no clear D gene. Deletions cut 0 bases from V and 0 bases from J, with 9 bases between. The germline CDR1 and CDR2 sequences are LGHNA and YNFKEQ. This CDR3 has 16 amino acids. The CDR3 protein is CASSQDTANSYNEQFF. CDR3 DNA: TGTGCCAGCAGCCAAGATACGGCCAACTCCTACAATGAGCAGTTCTTC.

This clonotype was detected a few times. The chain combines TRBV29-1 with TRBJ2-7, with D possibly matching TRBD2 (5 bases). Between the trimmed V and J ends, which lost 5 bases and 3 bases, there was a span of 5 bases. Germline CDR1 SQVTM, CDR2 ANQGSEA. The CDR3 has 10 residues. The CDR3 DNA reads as TGCAGCGTTCGGGACTACGAGCAGTACTTC. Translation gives CSVRDYEQYF.

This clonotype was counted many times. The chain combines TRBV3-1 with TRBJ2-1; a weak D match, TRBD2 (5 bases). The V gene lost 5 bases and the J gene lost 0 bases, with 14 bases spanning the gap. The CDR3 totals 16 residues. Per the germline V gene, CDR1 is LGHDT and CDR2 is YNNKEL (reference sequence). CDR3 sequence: CASSSSRGSSYNEQFF. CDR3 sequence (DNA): TGTGCCAGCAGCAGCTCCCGGGGAAGCTCCTACAATGAGCAGTTCTTC.

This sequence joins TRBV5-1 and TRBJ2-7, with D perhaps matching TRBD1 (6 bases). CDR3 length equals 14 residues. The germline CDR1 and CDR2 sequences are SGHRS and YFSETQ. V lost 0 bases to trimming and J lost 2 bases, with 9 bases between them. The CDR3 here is CASSLGQAAYEQYF. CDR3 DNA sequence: TGCGCCAGCAGCTTGGGACAGGCCGCCTACGAGCAGTACTTC.

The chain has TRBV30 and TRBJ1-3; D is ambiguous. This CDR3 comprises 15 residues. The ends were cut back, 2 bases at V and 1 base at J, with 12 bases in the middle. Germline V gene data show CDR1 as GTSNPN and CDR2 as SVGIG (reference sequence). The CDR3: CAWSWSGISGNTIYF. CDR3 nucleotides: TGTGCCTGGAGTTGGTCAGGCATTTCTGGAAACACCATATATTTT.

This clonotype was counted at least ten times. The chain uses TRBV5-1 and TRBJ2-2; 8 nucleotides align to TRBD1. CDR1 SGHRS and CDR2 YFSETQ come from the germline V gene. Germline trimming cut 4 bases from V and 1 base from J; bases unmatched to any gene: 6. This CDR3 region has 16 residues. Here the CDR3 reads CASSTTGTGNTGELFF. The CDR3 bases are TGCGCCAGCAGCACTACCGGGACAGGGAACACCGGGGAGCTGTTTTTT.

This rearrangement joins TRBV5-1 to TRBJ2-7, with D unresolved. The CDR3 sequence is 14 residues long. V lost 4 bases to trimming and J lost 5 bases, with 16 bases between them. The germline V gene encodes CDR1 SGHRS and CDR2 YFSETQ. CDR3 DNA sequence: TGCGCCAGCAGCCCCCTCAACAGCCGGGACGAGCAGTACTTC. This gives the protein CASSPLNSRDEQYF.

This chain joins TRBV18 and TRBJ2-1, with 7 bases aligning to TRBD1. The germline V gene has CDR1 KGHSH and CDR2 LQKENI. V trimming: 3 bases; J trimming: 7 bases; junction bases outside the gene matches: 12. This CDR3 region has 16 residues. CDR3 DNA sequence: TGTGCCAGCTCACCGGGGGCCGGGACAGTAAAAAATGAGCAGTTCTTC. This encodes CASSPGAGTVKNEQFF.

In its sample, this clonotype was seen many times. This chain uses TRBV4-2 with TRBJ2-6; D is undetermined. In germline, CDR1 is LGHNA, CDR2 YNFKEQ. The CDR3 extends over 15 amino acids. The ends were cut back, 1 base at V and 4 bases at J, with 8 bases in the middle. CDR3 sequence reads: CASSQGSTGANVLTF. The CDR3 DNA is TGTGCCAGCAGCCAAGGTTCGACGGGGGCCAACGTCCTGACTTTC.

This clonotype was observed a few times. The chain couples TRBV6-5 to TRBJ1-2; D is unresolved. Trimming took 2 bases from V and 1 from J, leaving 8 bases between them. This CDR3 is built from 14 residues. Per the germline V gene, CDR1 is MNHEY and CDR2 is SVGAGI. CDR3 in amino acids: CASSYRTVNYGYTF. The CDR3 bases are TGTGCCAGCAGTTACCGGACGGTTAACTATGGCTACACCTTC.